These 19 T cell receptor beta chains were sequenced from one sample in a study of shared clonotypes between healthy human individuals (TCRdb year 2020). Libraries were prepared through the immunoSEQ multiplex PCR assay. Entries here come from immuneACCESS through TCRdb and include only in-frame sequences with V and J called. Some clones fail to appear in such tables; in the studies checked, an unresolved V gene covers under half of the shortfall, and the cause of the remainder is unknown. The sample records over 1.4 million clones, roughly 96% of which are singletons. The top ten clones comprise 1% to 1.5% of the sample. Sequencing was done on a sample of naive CD4+ T cells sorted from blood. In light of the paper, this sample's cell subset or site label describes: CD45RA+ positively selected. The origin of the receptors is a young man in good health.

The chain links TRBV14 to TRBJ2-5, with TRBD1 as a possible D gene (6 bases). Between the trimmed V and J ends, which lost 5 bases and 0 bases, there was a span of 10 bases. The CDR3 is made up of 14 amino acids. Germline-derived CDR1 and CDR2 are SGHDN and FVKESK. The CDR3 bases are TGTGCCAGCAGCTTCCGGGACAACCAAGAGACCCAGTACTTC. Translating it yields CASSFRDNQETQYF.

V is TRBV6-1 and J is TRBJ2-7; D perhaps matches TRBD1 (5 bases). Deletions cut 4 bases from V and 2 bases from J, with 9 bases between. The CDR3 totals 13 residues. CDR1 is MNHNS and CDR2 is SASEGT in the germline V gene. Written as DNA, the CDR3 is TGTGCCAGCAGTGTTGACAGACCCTACGAGCAGTACTTC. It translates to CASSVDRPYEQYF.

The V gene is TRBV7-2, the J gene TRBJ1-1, with D tentatively TRBD1 (5 bases). There are 18 residues in the CDR3. Between the trimmed V and J ends, which lost 3 bases and 7 bases, there was a span of 27 bases. The germline gives CDR1 SGHTA, CDR2 FQGNSA. CDR3 amino acids: CASSFMYRWGGALDEAFF. The DNA for the CDR3 is TGTGCCAGCAGCTTCATGTATCGGTGGGGAGGGGCTTTGGATGAAGCTTTCTTT.

This rearrangement joins TRBV29-1 to TRBJ1-2; no definite D call. The CDR3 sequence is 13 residues long. The germline V gene encodes CDR1 SQVTM and CDR2 ANQGSEA. V lost 0 bases and J 5 bases, leaving 10 bases between the germline ends. The CDR3 nucleotides read TGCAGCGTTGAAGACAGGCCAGAGTATGGCTACACCTTC. It is translated as CSVEDRPEYGYTF.

The J gene is TRBJ2-7, the V gene TRBV9, with 8 bases matching TRBD2. Germline-derived CDR1 and CDR2 are SGDLS and YYNGEE. CDR3 length equals 14 residues. V dropped 0 bases and J dropped 5; count of bases not matched to a gene: 4. The CDR3 coding sequence is TGTGCCAGCAGCGTAGCAGCGGGAGCCCACGAGCAGTACTTC. Translated, it gives CASSVAAGAHEQYF. Variable domain in full (rest from reference TRBV9 and TRBJ2-7): DSGVTQTPKHLITATGQRVTLRCSPRSGDLSVYWYQQSLDQGLQFLIQYYNGEERAKGNILERFSAQQFPDLHSELNLSSLELGDSALYFCASSVAAGAHEQYFGPGTRLTVT.

Here the CDR3 reads CASDWDAAPYEQYF. Written as DNA, the CDR3 is TGTGCCAGCGATTGGGACGCCGCTCCCTACGAGCAGTACTTC. This chain links TRBV6-1 with TRBJ2-7, with D perhaps assigned TRBD1 or TRBD2 (5 bases each). The germline CDR1 and CDR2 sequences are MNHNS and SASEGT. Trimming took off 8 bases at V and 2 bases at J, with 16 bases between the two ends. The CDR3 runs 14 residues.

The chain carries TRBV9 and TRBJ2-5; D unresolved. V was trimmed by 2 bases and J by 1 base, leaving 18 bases between them. Germline loops: CDR1 SGDLS, CDR2 YYNGEE. This CDR3 has 17 residues. This CDR3 is CASSVSPPSTPQETQYF. The CDR3 DNA sequence: TGTGCCAGCAGCGTCAGCCCACCTTCCACGCCCCAAGAGACCCAGTACTTC.

The chain uses TRBV15 and TRBJ1-5, with D hard to call. Deletions cut 1 base from V and 9 bases from J, with 7 bases between. The CDR3 has 12 residues. The germline gives CDR1 LNHNV, CDR2 YYDKDF (reference sequence). CDR3 bases: TGTGCCACCAGCAGAGCTCGAGGGCCCCAGCATTTT. This codes for CATSRARGPQHF.

The J gene is TRBJ2-5, the V gene TRBV7-9, with a tentative D call TRBD2 (5 bases). The CDR3 totals 14 residues. V gave up 0 bases and J gave up 5 bases, with 10 bases separating them. Germline V gives CDR1 SEHNR, CDR2 FQNEAQ (reference sequence). CDR3 sequence reads: CASSLAGSGETQYF. Written as DNA, the CDR3 is TGTGCCAGCAGCTTAGCAGGATCGGGGGAGACCCAGTACTTC. Together with reference TRBV7-9 and TRBJ2-5, the CDR3 gives the full variable domain: DTGVSQNPRHKITKRGQNVTFRCDPISEHNRLYWYRQTLGQGPEFLTYFQNEAQLEKSRLLSDRFSAERPKGSFSTLEIQRTEQGDSAMYLCASSLAGSGETQYFGPGTRLLVL.

This chain connects TRBV6-1 to TRBJ2-2, with a possible D match to TRBD2 (5 bases). Germline V gene data show CDR1 as MNHNS and CDR2 as SASEGT. The CDR3 runs 12 residues. V lost 7 bases and J lost 7, with 10 bases in between. The CDR3 nucleotides are TGTGCCAGCACCCACGGGGTCGGGGAGCTGTTTTTT. Its translation: CASTHGVGELFF.

The V and J genes are TRBV1 and TRBJ2-7; the table assigns TRBD1, which was not confirmed against the DNA. TRBV1 is reported as a pseudogene. CDR3 length equals 17 residues. The CDR3 loop reads CTSSQVRGTVGGYEQYF. As DNA, the CDR3 is TGCACCAGCAGCCAAGTAAGGGGGACAGTGGGTGGCTACGAGCAGTACTTC.

J is TRBJ2-1 and V is TRBV2, with D uncertain. In germline, CDR1 is SNHLY, CDR2 FYNNEI. Trimming shortened V by 5 bases and J by 3 bases, and 11 bases separated the two germline ends. The CDR3 loop spans 14 amino acids. CDR3 in amino acids: CASSPSRVYNEQFF. Here the CDR3 DNA reads TGTGCCAGCAGTCCTAGTCGGGTCTACAATGAGCAGTTCTTC.

The chain uses TRBV27 and TRBJ1-1, with 10 bases lining up with TRBD1. This CDR3 has 15 residues. V was clipped by 6 bases and J by 4 bases; unmatched bases: 8. In germline, CDR1 is MNHEY, CDR2 SMNVEV (reference sequence). This chain's CDR3 is CASRTRQGAGTEAFF. Here the CDR3 DNA reads TGTGCCAGCAGGACCCGACAGGGGGCGGGCACTGAAGCTTTCTTT.

The chain combines TRBV7-6 with TRBJ2-7, with 8 bases fitting TRBD1. The CDR3 is 14 residues long. J was trimmed by 3 bases and V by 6 bases; bases with no gene match: 7. CDR1 and CDR2 from the germline V gene are SGHVS and FNYEAQ. The CDR3 is CASRPRTGLYEQYF. The CDR3 bases are TGTGCCAGCAGACCCCGGACAGGGCTCTACGAGCAGTACTTC.

The rearrangement joins TRBV6-4 to TRBJ1-3; a weak D match, TRBD1 (5 bases). The CDR3 is made up of 16 amino acids. Germline V gene sequence: CDR1 MRHNA, CDR2 SNTAGT. The V and J ends lost 8 bases and 0 bases respectively, with 17 bases between them. CDR3 nucleotides: TGTGCCAGCGGAAGACAGCGCTCCCACTCTGGAAACACCATATATTTT. It is translated as CASGRQRSHSGNTIYF.

The CDR3 DNA reads as TGTGCCAGCAGCTTATATGGCGGTGAGCAGTTCTTC. As protein: CASSLYGGEQFF. The chain combines TRBV5-4 with TRBJ2-1; no definite D call. CDR1 SGHNT and CDR2 YYREEE come from the germline V gene (reference sequence). V was shortened by 2 bases and J by 9 bases, with 9 bases between the two germline ends. The CDR3 is 12 amino acids. Based on the CDR3 plus reference TRBV5-4 and TRBJ2-1, the full variable domain is ETGVTQSPTHLIKTRGQQVTLRCSSQSGHNTVSWYQQALGQGPQFIFQYYREEENGRGNFPPRFSGLQFPNYSSELNVNALELDDSALYLCASSLYGGEQFFGPGTRLTVL.

This chain joins TRBV16 and TRBJ1-1, with TRBD1 identical over 8 bases. The CDR3 has 13 amino acids. Looked up from germline, CDR1 is KGHSY and CDR2 is FQNENV. The J segment lost 10 bases and the V segment lost 4 bases, leaving 8 bases of the junction unmatched. The CDR3 spells CASSLGTGQVAFF. The CDR3 DNA reads as TGTGCCAGCAGCCTTGGGACAGGTCAAGTAGCTTTCTTT. The variable domain in full, completed from reference TRBV16 and TRBJ1-1, reads GEEVAQTPKHLVRGEGQKAKLYCAPIKGHSYVFWYQQVLKNEFKFLISFQNENVFDETGMPKERFSAKCLPNSPCSLEIQATKLEDSAVYFCASSLGTGQVAFFGQGTRLTVV.

This clone came up once. The V and J genes are TRBV6-1 and TRBJ1-2; no clear D. Germline values: CDR1 MNHNS, CDR2 SASEGT. This CDR3 has 16 amino acids. Trimming took off 0 bases at V and 2 bases at J, with 13 bases between the two ends. The CDR3 here is CASSEAPQYLNYGYTF. The CDR3 DNA sequence: TGTGCCAGCAGTGAAGCCCCACAGTACCTAAACTATGGCTACACCTTC.

The V and J genes are TRBV6-1 and TRBJ2-3, with 7 bases fitting TRBD2. The V segment lost 6 bases and the J segment 1 base; nucleotides outside the gene matches: 7. Germline assignment: CDR1 MNHNS and CDR2 SASEGT. This CDR3 has 15 residues. The CDR3 loop reads CASRPLAGGTDTQYF. The CDR3 DNA follows: TGTGCCAGCAGACCCCTTGCGGGAGGCACAGATACGCAGTATTTT.